This TCR beta chain was sequenced in a study of T cell responses to AZD1222 COVID-19 vaccine (dated by TCRdb to the early 2020s). For context, the study as a whole: Because spike-specific TCR depth and breadth did not differ between the two schedules, AZD1222 recipients who got a second dose at roughly 4 weeks were pooled with those who got a second dose at roughly 12 weeks. Trial participants were enrolled into age subgroups of 18-55, 56-69 and 70-plus years, which contained about 160, 30 and 59 TCR-sequenced participants, respectively. TCR sequencing was performed for roughly 250 trial participants, of whom 200 to 220 were given two doses of AZD1222 and about 25 were given two doses of MenACWY control vaccine. The research as a whole found: Participants were mostly white British and included more females than males, and it was suggested by the authors that clonal diversity may have been underestimated. Conclusions about previously exposed vaccinees are limited because only a handful of AZD1222 recipients were SARS-CoV-2 seropositive at baseline. CD4 TCRs associated with the vaccine covered the entire spike protein, and the dominant responses were in regions 160-218 and 743-854. After two AZD1222 doses, spike-specific TCR breadth and depth were significantly higher than at day 0 and than in MenACWY recipients. Reportedly, almost half of the unique spike-specific TCRs recognized epitopes lying outside the regions that are mutated in the B.1.351 and B.1.1.7 variants. Because no day 14 peak-response samples were available, repertoires were characterized only after the peak T cell response. In the small 56-69-year group, the increase in depth fell short of significance, most likely because of low power.

Trimming takes 8 bases from V and 6 bases from J, and the germline ends sit 16 bases apart. The CDR3 sequence holds 13 residues, the cysteine and phenylalanine included. Here the CDR3 DNA is all that survives: 39 bases in frame from base 1. This clone has only one observation. Its antigen specificity is not known. The record has no base qualities; no much larger clone is one base away. The CDR3 regions of human TCRbeta chains were subjected to immunosequencing. The study's own analysis went as follows. TCRs in the repertoires were matched against a reference library of SARS-CoV-2-specific TCRs that had been generated with the MIRA antigen-specificity platform. Breadth meant the fraction of unique TCRs that were SARS-CoV-2-associated, whereas depth meant the fraction of total T cells that were SARS-CoV-2-associated. Using the MIRA data, every spike-specific TCR was mapped to the spike region that the TCR reacted to and assigned to either a CD4 or a CD8 class. Log10-transformed breadth and depth values were compared by one-way ANOVA with Sidak's multiple comparisons tests. Entries here come from immuneACCESS through TCRdb and include only in-frame sequences with V and J called. Some clones fail to appear in such tables; in the studies checked, an unresolved V gene covers under half of the shortfall, and the cause of the remainder is unknown. Clone size and the V and J calls come from that table; the DNA yielded D and trimming. A total of about 190,000 clones appear in this sample, approximately 91% of them only once. The ten most abundant clones make up nearly 1% of the sample.

Reading the label with the study, this specimen's time point is: baseline before first vaccination. Vaccinee samples came from UK trials COV001 and COV002, including a single-blind randomized controlled phase 2/3 trial of AZD1222 (ChAdOx1 nCoV-19) in healthy adults. For TCRbeta chain sequencing, PBMC samples from trial participants were taken at day 0 and at day 28 after the second dose. The sequence was obtained from an adult in good health. Rearrangement joined TRBV12-3 or TRBV12-4 to TRBJ1-2; the best D guess is TRBD1, with 6 bases matching. The material was peripheral blood, obtained on day 0 of AZD1222 vaccination. The CDR3: CASSRGRPDGYTF. Here is the DNA: TGTGCCAGCTCTCGGGGGCGCCCAGATGGCTACACCTTC.